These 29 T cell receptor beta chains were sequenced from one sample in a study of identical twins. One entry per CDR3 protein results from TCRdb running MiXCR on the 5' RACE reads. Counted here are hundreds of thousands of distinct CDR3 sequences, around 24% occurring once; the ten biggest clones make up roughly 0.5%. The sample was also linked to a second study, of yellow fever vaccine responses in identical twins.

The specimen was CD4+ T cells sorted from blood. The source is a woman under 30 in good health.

The CDR3, as DNA: TGTGCCAGCAGTTTAGGTCAGCCAAAAAACATTCAGTACTTC. Protein product: CASSLGQPKNIQYF. The V gene is TRBV12-3 or TRBV12-4, the J gene TRBJ2-4; D is ambiguous. Trimming removed 1 base from V and 4 bases from J, with 8 bases in between. The length of the CDR3 is 14 residues.

Here the CDR3 reads CASNLGQGGTGELFF. The CDR3 DNA sequence: TGTGCCAGCAACTTAGGACAGGGGGGCACCGGGGAGCTGTTTTTT. The gene calls are TRBV6-1 and TRBJ2-2, with 10 bases that match TRBD1. The CDR3 spans 15 residues. Germline values: CDR1 MNHNS, CDR2 SASEGT. Trimming cost V 7 bases and J 4 bases; bases outside gene matches: 6.

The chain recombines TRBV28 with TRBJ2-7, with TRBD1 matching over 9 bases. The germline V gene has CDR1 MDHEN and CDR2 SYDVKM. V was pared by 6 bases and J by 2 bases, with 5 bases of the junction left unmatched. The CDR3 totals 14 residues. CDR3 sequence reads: CASRGQGRPYEQYV. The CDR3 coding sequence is TGTGCCAGCAGAGGACAGGGGCGACCCTACGAGCAGTACGTC.

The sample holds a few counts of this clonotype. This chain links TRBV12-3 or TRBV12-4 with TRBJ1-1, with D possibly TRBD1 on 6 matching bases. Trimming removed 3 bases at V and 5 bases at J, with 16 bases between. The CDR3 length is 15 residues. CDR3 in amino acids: CASSFLQGRSTEAFF. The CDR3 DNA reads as TGTGCCAGCAGTTTTCTTCAGGGGAGGAGTACTGAAGCTTTCTTT.

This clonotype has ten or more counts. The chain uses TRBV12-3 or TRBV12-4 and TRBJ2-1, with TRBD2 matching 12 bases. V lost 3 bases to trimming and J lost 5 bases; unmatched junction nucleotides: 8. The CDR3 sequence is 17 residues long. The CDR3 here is CASSFRLAGEGNNEQFF. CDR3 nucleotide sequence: TGTGCCAGCAGTTTCCGACTAGCGGGAGAAGGAAACAATGAGCAGTTCTTC.

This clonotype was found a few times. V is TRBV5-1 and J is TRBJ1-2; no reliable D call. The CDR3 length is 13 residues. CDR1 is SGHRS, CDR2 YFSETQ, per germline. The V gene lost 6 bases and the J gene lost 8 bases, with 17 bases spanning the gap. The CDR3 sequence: CASTRTPMWGYTF. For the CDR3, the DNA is TGCGCCAGCACCCGCACCCCGATGTGGGGCTACACCTTC.

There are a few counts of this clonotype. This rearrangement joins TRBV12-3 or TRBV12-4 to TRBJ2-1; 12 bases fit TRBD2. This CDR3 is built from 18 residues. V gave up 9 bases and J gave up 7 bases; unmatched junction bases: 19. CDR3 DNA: TGTGCCAGTCCGGGGCCCGCTAGCGGGGGGGCTGTGTGGAATGAGCAGTTCTTC. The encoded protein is CASPGPASGGAVWNEQFF.

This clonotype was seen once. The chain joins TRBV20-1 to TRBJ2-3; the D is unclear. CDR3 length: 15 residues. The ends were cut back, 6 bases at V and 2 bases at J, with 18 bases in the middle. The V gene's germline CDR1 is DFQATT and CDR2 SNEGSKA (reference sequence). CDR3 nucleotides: TGCAGTGCCCAGGCCCCGGGCCTACCCACAGATACGCAGTATTTT. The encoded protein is CSAQAPGLPTDTQYF.

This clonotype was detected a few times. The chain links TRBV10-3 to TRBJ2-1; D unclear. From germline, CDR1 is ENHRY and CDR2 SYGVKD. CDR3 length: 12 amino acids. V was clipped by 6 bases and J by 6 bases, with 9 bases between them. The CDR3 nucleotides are TGTGCCATCAGGGATTGGACCAATGAGCAGTTCTTC. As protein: CAIRDWTNEQFF.

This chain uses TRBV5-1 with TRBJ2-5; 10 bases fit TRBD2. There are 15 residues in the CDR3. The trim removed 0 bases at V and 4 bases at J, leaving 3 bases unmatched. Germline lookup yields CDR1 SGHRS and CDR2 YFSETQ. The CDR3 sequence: CASSLVGLAAETQYF. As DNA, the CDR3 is TGCGCCAGCAGCTTGGTAGGACTAGCGGCAGAGACCCAGTACTTC.

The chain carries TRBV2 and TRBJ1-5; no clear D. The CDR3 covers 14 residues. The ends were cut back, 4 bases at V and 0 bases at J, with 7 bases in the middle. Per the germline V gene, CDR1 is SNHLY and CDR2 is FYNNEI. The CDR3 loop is CASSGADSNQPQHF. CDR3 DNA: TGTGCCAGCAGTGGTGCGGATAGCAATCAGCCCCAGCATTTT.

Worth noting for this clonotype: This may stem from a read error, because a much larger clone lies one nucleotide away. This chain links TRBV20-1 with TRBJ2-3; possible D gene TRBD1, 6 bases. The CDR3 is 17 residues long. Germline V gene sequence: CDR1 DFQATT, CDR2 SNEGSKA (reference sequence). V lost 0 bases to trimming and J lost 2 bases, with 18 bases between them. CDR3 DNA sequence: TGCAGTGCTAGAGAACAGGGCTTCCTCCTTCTCACAGATACGCAGTATTTT. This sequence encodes CSAREQGFLLLTDTQYF.

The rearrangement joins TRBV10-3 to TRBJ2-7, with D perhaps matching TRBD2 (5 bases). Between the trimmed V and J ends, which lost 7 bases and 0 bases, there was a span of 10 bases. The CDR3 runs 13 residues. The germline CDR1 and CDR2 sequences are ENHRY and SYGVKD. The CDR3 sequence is CAIKAESSYEQYF. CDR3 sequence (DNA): TGTGCCATCAAAGCGGAAAGCTCCTACGAGCAGTACTTC.

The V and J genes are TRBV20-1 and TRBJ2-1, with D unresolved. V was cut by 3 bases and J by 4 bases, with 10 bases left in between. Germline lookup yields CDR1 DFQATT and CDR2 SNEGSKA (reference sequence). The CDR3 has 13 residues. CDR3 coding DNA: TGCAGTGCTAGGTGGTTGGGTTACAATGAGCAGTTCTTC. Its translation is CSARWLGYNEQFF.

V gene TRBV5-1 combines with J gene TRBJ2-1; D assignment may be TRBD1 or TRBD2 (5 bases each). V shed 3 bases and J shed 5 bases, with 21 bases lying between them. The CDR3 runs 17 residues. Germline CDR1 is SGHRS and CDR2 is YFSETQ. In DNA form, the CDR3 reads TGCGCCAGCAGCTCGTACCTCGGGACCCTTAATCACAATGAGCAGTTCTTC. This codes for CASSSYLGTLNHNEQFF. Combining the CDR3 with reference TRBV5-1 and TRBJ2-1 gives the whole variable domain KAGVTQTPRYLIKTRGQQVTLSCSPISGHRSVSWYQQTPGQGLQFLFEYFSETQRNKGNFPGRFSGRQFSNSRSEMNVSTLELGDSALYLCASSSYLGTLNHNEQFFGPGTRLTVL.

For the CDR3, the DNA is TGCGCCAGCAGCCCCACTGGGACTACCACCGGGGAGCTGTTTTTT. Its protein product is CASSPTGTTTGELFF. The chain has TRBV5-1 and TRBJ2-2; TRBD2 matches at 7 bases. Trimming took 4 bases from V and 4 from J; bases not matched to a gene: 7. Germline assignment: CDR1 SGHRS and CDR2 YFSETQ. The CDR3 sequence is 15 residues long. Filled out from reference TRBV5-1 and TRBJ2-2, the complete variable domain reads KAGVTQTPRYLIKTRGQQVTLSCSPISGHRSVSWYQQTPGQGLQFLFEYFSETQRNKGNFPGRFSGRQFSNSRSEMNVSTLELGDSALYLCASSPTGTTTGELFFGEGSRLTVL.

The CDR3 nucleotides read TGTGCCAGCAGTTACCACGAAGGACCGAGGGGTAACTATGGCTACACCTTC. Amino acids: CASSYHEGPRGNYGYTF. The chain joins TRBV6-5 to TRBJ1-2; maybe TRBD1 (5 bases). Germline lookup yields CDR1 MNHEY and CDR2 SVGAGI. The CDR3 runs 17 residues. V shed 2 bases and J shed 1 base, with 17 bases lying between them.

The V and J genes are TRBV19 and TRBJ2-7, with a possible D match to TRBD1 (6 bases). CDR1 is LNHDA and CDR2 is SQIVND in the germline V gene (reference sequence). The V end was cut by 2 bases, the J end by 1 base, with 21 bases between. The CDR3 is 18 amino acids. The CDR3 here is CASSIPPTGPTLSYEQYF. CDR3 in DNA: TGTGCCAGTAGTATACCTCCGACAGGACCGACCCTTTCCTACGAGCAGTACTTC.

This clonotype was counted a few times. The CDR3 reads CASQTAGSRRHEQYF. CDR3 coding DNA: TGTGCCAGCCAAACAGCGGGAAGTCGTAGGCACGAGCAGTACTTC. The V call is TRBV28, the J call TRBJ2-7, with 7 bases lining up with TRBD2. This CDR3 has 15 residues. The germline V gene encodes CDR1 MDHEN and CDR2 SYDVKM. V was pared by 8 bases and J by 5 bases, with 15 bases of the junction left unmatched.

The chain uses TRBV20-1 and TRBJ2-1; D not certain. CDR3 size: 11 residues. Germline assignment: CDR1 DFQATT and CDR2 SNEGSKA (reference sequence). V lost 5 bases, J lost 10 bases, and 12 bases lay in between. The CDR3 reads CSAPAYEEQFF. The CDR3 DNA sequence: TGCAGTGCTCCCGCCTATGAGGAGCAGTTCTTC.

CDR3 nucleotide sequence: TGCAGTGCTACCGACGGCGCGGGAGACGAGACCCAGTACTTC. This codes for CSATDGAGDETQYF. The rearrangement uses TRBV20-1 and TRBJ2-5; 7 bases match TRBD2. The CDR3 totals 14 residues. The V segment lost 4 bases and the J segment 5 bases; nucleotides outside the gene matches: 10. Germline loops: CDR1 DFQATT, CDR2 SNEGSKA (reference sequence).

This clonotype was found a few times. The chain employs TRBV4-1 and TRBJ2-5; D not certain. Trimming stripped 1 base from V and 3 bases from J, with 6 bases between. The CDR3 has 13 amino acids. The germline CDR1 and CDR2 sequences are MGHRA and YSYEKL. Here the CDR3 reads CASSQGTEETQYF. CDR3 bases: TGCGCCAGCAGCCAAGGAACAGAAGAGACCCAGTACTTC.

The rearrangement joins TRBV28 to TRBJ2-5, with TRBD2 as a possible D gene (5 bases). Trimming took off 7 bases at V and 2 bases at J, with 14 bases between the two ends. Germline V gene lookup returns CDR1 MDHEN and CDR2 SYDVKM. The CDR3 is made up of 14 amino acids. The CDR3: CASNPIGGQETQYF. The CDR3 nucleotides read TGTGCCAGCAATCCGATTGGAGGACAAGAGACCCAGTACTTC.

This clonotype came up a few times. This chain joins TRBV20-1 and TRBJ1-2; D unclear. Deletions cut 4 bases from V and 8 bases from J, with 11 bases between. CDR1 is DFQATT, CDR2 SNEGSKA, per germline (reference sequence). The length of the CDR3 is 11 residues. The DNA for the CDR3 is TGCAGTGCTACAGCCGACCGGGGCTACACCTTC. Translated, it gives CSATADRGYTF.

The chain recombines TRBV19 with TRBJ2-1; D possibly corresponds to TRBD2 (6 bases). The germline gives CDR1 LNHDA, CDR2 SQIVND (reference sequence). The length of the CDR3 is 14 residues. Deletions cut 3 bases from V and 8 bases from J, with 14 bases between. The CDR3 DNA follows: TGTGCCAGTAGTATCCCGGGAGCCCTCTATGAGCAGTTCTTC. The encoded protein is CASSIPGALYEQFF. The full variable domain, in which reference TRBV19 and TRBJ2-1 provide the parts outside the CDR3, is DGGITQSPKYLFRKEGQNVTLSCEQNLNHDAMYWYRQDPGQGLRLIYYSQIVNDFQKGDIAEGYSVSREKKESFPLTVTSAQKNPTAFYLCASSIPGALYEQFFGPGTRLTVL.

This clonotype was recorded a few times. The CDR3 here is CASTLTGGVNTEAFF. CDR3 DNA sequence: TGTGCCAGCACTCTCACAGGGGGAGTGAACACTGAAGCTTTCTTT. The chain links TRBV12-3 or TRBV12-4 to TRBJ1-1, with 8 bases aligning to TRBD1. This CDR3 contains 15 residues. After removal of 7 bases from V and 0 bases from J, the junction contained 7 bases not matched to a gene.

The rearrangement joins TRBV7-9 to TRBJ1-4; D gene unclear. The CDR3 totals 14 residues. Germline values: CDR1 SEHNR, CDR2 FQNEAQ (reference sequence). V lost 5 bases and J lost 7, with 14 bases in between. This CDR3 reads CASSKDAGGEKLFF. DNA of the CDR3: TGTGCCAGCAGCAAGGACGCGGGAGGTGAAAAACTGTTTTTT.

Here the CDR3 reads CASSPPGSVGNEQFF. The CDR3, as DNA: TGTGCCAGCTCACCACCGGGAAGCGTGGGCAATGAGCAGTTCTTC. The J gene is TRBJ2-1, the V gene TRBV18; D not certain. Germline CDR1 reads KGHSH; CDR2 reads LQKENI. The CDR3 is 15 amino acids. Between the trimmed V and J ends, which lost 0 bases and 6 bases, there was a span of 12 bases.

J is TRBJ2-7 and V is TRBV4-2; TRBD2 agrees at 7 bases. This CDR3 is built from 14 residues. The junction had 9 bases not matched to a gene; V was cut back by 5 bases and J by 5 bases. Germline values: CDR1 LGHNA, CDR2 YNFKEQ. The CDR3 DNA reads TGTGCCAGCAGCGCACGGGACTACCCTGACGAGCAGTACTTC. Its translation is CASSARDYPDEQYF.